One and the same sample provided the 24 T cell receptor beta chains below, sequenced in a study of cytomegalovirus exposure and HLA in healthy donors. This PCR relied on a set of 60 Vbeta primers and 13 Jbeta primers. Measured with immunoSEQ multiplex PCR; TCRdb has only the in-frame clones, and not every one. Of under 200,000 clones in the sample, about three quarters were seen once. The material sequenced was PBMCs. These receptor sequences come from a woman aged 30 to 39 in good health and CMV-seronegative.

The gene calls are TRBV27 and TRBJ1-1; the match to TRBD1 covers 9 bases. Germline-derived CDR1 and CDR2 are MNHEY and SMNVEV (reference sequence). V was clipped by 5 bases and J by 2 bases; unmatched bases: 9. The CDR3 is made up of 16 amino acids. DNA of the CDR3: TGTGCCAGCAGTCAGCCCGGGACAGGGCTAAACACTGAAGCTTTCTTT. Translation: CASSQPGTGLNTEAFF.

This clone has only a few counts. The chain recombines TRBV28 with TRBJ2-1, with D possibly matching TRBD1 (6 bases). The germline V gene encodes CDR1 MDHEN and CDR2 SYDVKM. The CDR3 totals 19 residues. V was trimmed by 6 bases and J by 4 bases, leaving 28 bases between them. The CDR3 coding sequence is TGTGCCAGCAGGCCACCCCTGGACAGCCCGCCGAGGATTTACAATGAGCAGTTCTTC. As protein: CASRPPLDSPPRIYNEQFF.

V usage is TRBV6-5 and J usage is TRBJ1-5, with 10 bases identical to TRBD1. The V and J ends lost 6 bases and 7 bases, in that order; junction bases with no gene match: 6. CDR3 size: 14 residues. Germline assignment: CDR1 MNHEY and CDR2 SVGAGI. CDR3 in DNA: TGTGCCAGCAGGGGACAGGGGACAGGGCAGCCCCAGCATTTT. This gives the protein CASRGQGTGQPQHF.

This clone was picked up one time. The V and J genes are TRBV19 and TRBJ2-2; D may be TRBD1 (5 bases). CDR1 and CDR2 from the germline V gene are LNHDA and SQIVND (reference sequence). The CDR3 loop spans 13 amino acids. V lost 3 bases, J lost 5 bases, and 7 bases lay in between. The CDR3 protein is CASSISGTGELFF. The CDR3, as DNA: TGTGCCAGTAGTATTTCAGGGACCGGGGAGCTGTTTTTT.

This chain connects TRBV7-8 to TRBJ1-5; the D gene is possibly TRBD1 (5 bases). Deletions cut 5 bases from V and 0 bases from J, with 8 bases between. Germline CDR1 and CDR2: SGHVS and FQNEAQ. The CDR3 is 14 amino acids. The CDR3 is CASSTQGSNQPQHF. CDR3 bases: TGTGCCAGCAGCACCCAGGGTAGCAATCAGCCCCAGCATTTT.

V and J are TRBV15 and TRBJ1-1; TRBD1 matches 7 bases. Germline values: CDR1 LNHNV, CDR2 YYDKDF (reference sequence). V shed 4 bases and J 1 base; nucleotides not matched to a gene: 3. There are 14 residues in the CDR3. The CDR3 DNA is TGTGCCACCAGCAAGGGACAGCCGAACACTGAAGCTTTCTTT. Translated: CATSKGQPNTEAFF.

The CDR3 nucleotides read TGTGCCAGTAACCCGGACACAGGGTGGAACTATGGCTACACCTTC. Its protein is CASNPDTGWNYGYTF. The rearrangement joins TRBV19 to TRBJ1-2, with D possibly matching TRBD1 (6 bases). CDR1 and CDR2 (germline): LNHDA, SQIVND (reference sequence). Trimming took 7 bases from V and 2 from J, leaving 17 bases between them. This CDR3 is 15 amino acids long.

This clone was seen more than once but under ten times. The chain combines TRBV5-1 with TRBJ2-3, with a possible D match to TRBD2 (5 bases). CDR1 is SGHRS and CDR2 is YFSETQ in the germline V gene. This CDR3 has 16 amino acids. V was cut by 0 bases and J by 4 bases, with 15 bases left in between. The CDR3 bases are TGCGCCAGCAGCTTGGGACTAATCCTCCGGGCAGATACGCAGTATTTT. Residues: CASSLGLILRADTQYF.

The genes are TRBV14 and TRBJ1-5; D possibly corresponds to TRBD1 (5 bases). V was cut by 9 bases and J by 3 bases, with 15 bases left in between. The CDR3 runs 14 residues. Germline CDR1 and CDR2: SGHDN and FVKESK. The DNA for the CDR3 is TGTGCCAGTACGGTTCAGGGCTCCAATCAGCCCCAGCATTTT. This codes for CASTVQGSNQPQHF.

V and J are TRBV6-1 and TRBJ1-5; D is possibly TRBD1 (5 bases). V was shortened by 8 bases and J by 7 bases, with 21 bases between the two germline ends. Per the germline V gene, CDR1 is MNHNS and CDR2 is SASEGT. This CDR3 has 15 residues. The CDR3, as DNA: TGTGCCAGCGCCCGCACGGGGGGGATTGGGCAGCCCCAGCATTTT. Encoded protein: CASARTGGIGQPQHF.

This chain joins TRBV7-2 and TRBJ2-2, with 8 positions matching TRBD2. The CDR3 extends over 16 amino acids. Germline V gene lookup returns CDR1 SGHTA and CDR2 FQGNSA. Losses at the gene ends were 3 bases for V and 5 bases for J; bases not matched to a gene: 8. The CDR3: CASSFNSAGGTGELFF. CDR3 coding DNA: TGTGCCAGCAGCTTTAACAGCGCGGGAGGTACCGGGGAGCTGTTTTTT.

The rearrangement joins TRBV19 to TRBJ2-3; TRBD2 matches at 7 bases. CDR3 size: 16 residues. Per germline, CDR1 LNHDA and CDR2 SQIVND (reference sequence). V lost 4 bases to trimming and J lost 2 bases; unmatched junction nucleotides: 9. CDR3 region: CASSKPTGGYTDTQYF. The CDR3 nucleotides are TGTGCCAGTAGTAAACCCACGGGGGGATACACAGATACGCAGTATTTT.

The chain carries TRBV5-1 and TRBJ2-7; D possibly corresponds to TRBD1 (5 bases). Trimming took off 0 bases at V and 2 bases at J, with 9 bases between the two ends. Germline CDR1 is SGHRS and CDR2 is YFSETQ. CDR3 length: 14 amino acids. The CDR3 loop is CASSLAGQAYEQYF. The CDR3 DNA sequence: TGCGCCAGCAGCTTGGCAGGGCAGGCCTACGAGCAGTACTTC.

The chain is built from TRBV7-9 and TRBJ2-5; maybe TRBD2 (6 bases). V was cut by 4 bases and J by 4 bases, with 16 bases left in between. This CDR3 comprises 15 residues. From germline, CDR1 is SEHNR and CDR2 FQNEAQ (reference sequence). The CDR3 reads CASSYYGEARETQYF. The CDR3 nucleotides are TGTGCCAGCAGCTATTATGGGGAGGCGAGAGAGACCCAGTACTTC.

The chain uses TRBV7-9 and TRBJ2-7; TRBD2 is a possible D gene (6 bases). The germline CDR1 and CDR2 sequences are SEHNR and FQNEAQ (reference sequence). This CDR3 is 13 amino acids long. V was trimmed by 6 bases and J by 9 bases, leaving 18 bases between them. The CDR3 spells CASRFGDSYSQYF. CDR3 sequence (DNA): TGTGCCAGCAGATTCGGGGACTCATACTCGCAGTACTTC.

The chain employs TRBV28 and TRBJ2-7, with 11 bases lining up with TRBD2. The germline gives CDR1 MDHEN, CDR2 SYDVKM. V was clipped by 6 bases and J by 4 bases; unmatched bases: 5. This CDR3 comprises 14 residues. CDR3 loop: CASRLAGAKYEQYF. The CDR3 DNA reads as TGTGCCAGCAGACTAGCGGGAGCCAAATACGAGCAGTACTTC.

This clone came up once. The gene calls are TRBV27 and TRBJ2-1; 9 positions match TRBD2. The V segment lost 7 bases and the J segment 3 bases; nucleotides outside the gene matches: 7. Germline V gene lookup returns CDR1 MNHEY and CDR2 SMNVEV (reference sequence). There are 15 residues in the CDR3. CDR3 sequence reads: CASTSGLAYYNEQFF. In nucleotides, the CDR3 is TGTGCCAGCACCTCCGGACTAGCGTACTACAATGAGCAGTTCTTC.

The gene calls are TRBV5-5 and TRBJ2-5, with 7 bases lining up with TRBD1. The CDR3 is made up of 15 amino acids. V was clipped by 4 bases and J by 3 bases; unmatched bases: 9. Germline loops: CDR1 SGHKS, CDR2 YYEKEE (reference sequence). The CDR3 sequence: CASSLGLGTEETQYF. The CDR3 DNA follows: TGTGCCAGCAGCCTCGGGTTGGGGACAGAAGAGACCCAGTACTTC. Full variable domain (remainder filled in from reference TRBV5-5 and TRBJ2-5): DAGVTQSPTHLIKTRGQQVTLRCSPISGHKSVSWYQQVLGQGPQFIFQYYEKEERGRGNFPDRFSARQFPNYSSELNVNALLLGDSALYLCASSLGLGTEETQYFGPGTRLLVL.

V usage is TRBV28 and J usage is TRBJ2-5, with TRBD1 identical over 7 bases. The V gene end was trimmed by 5 bases and the J gene end by 11 bases; junction bases not matched to a gene: 20. Per germline, CDR1 MDHEN and CDR2 SYDVKM. The CDR3 spans 16 residues. The CDR3 nucleotides read TGTGCCAGCAGTCCTATCGGGACAGCCTATATTTATGAGCAGTACTTC. Its protein is CASSPIGTAYIYEQYF. The complete variable domain, with remaining parts taken from reference TRBV28 and TRBJ2-5, reads DVKVTQSSRYLVKRTGEKVFLECVQDMDHENMFWYRQDPGLGLRLIYFSYDVKMKEKGDIPEGYSVSREKKERFSLILESASTNQTSMYLCASSPIGTAYIYEQYFGPGTRLLVL.

The chain employs TRBV19 and TRBJ1-1, with D possibly TRBD1 on 5 matching bases. The CDR3 has 14 amino acids. Trimming cost V 10 bases and J 3 bases, with 18 bases left between them. Germline CDR1 reads LNHDA; CDR2 reads SQIVND (reference sequence). DNA of the CDR3: TGTGCCACCATGCCAAGGGGCGCGGACACTGAAGCTTTCTTT. This encodes CATMPRGADTEAFF.

This clone appeared a few times. The rearrangement links TRBV5-8 to TRBJ1-6; TRBD1 agrees at 9 bases. V trimming: 3 bases; J trimming: 13 bases; junction bases outside the gene matches: 14. CDR1 and CDR2 (germline): SGHTS, YDEGEE. The CDR3 length is 16 residues. In DNA form, the CDR3 reads TGTGCCAGCAGCTCGGGGGACAGGGTTCTTTCGTTGCCCCTCCACTTT. The encoded protein is CASSSGDRVLSLPLHF. Filled out from reference TRBV5-8 and TRBJ1-6, the complete variable domain reads EAGVTQSPTHLIKTRGQQATLRCSPISGHTSVYWYQQALGLGLQFLLWYDEGEERNRGNFPPRFSGRQFPNYSSELNVNALELEDSALYLCASSSGDRVLSLPLHFGNGTRLTVT.

This clone was seen more than once but under ten times. This chain connects TRBV9 to TRBJ2-5; the match to TRBD2 covers 9 bases. Unmatched junction bases numbered 14, after V lost 0 bases and J lost 5 bases. From germline, CDR1 is SGDLS and CDR2 YYNGEE. There are 18 residues in the CDR3. The CDR3 DNA is TGTGCCAGCAGCGTAGGTCGGGGACTAGCATCCCGGGTGGAGACCCAGTACTTC. Its protein product is CASSVGRGLASRVETQYF.

The chain has TRBV6-6 and TRBJ1-2; 7 bases match TRBD1. Germline V gene sequence: CDR1 MNHNY, CDR2 SVGAGI (reference sequence). J lost 1 base, V lost 7 bases, and 6 bases had no gene match. The CDR3 runs 14 residues. The DNA for the CDR3 is TGTGCCAGCACCCAGACAGGGCTTAACTATGGCTACACCTTC. Residues: CASTQTGLNYGYTF.

The chain is built from TRBV30 and TRBJ1-4, with D maybe TRBD1 (5 bases). The V gene lost 0 bases and the J gene lost 6 bases, with 14 bases spanning the gap. The CDR3 has 15 amino acids. CDR1 and CDR2 from the germline V gene are GTSNPN and SVGIG (reference sequence). The DNA of the CDR3 is TGTGCCTGGAGTGTTAAAGGCAGGGAATATGAAAAACTGTTTTTT. The encoded protein is CAWSVKGREYEKLFF.